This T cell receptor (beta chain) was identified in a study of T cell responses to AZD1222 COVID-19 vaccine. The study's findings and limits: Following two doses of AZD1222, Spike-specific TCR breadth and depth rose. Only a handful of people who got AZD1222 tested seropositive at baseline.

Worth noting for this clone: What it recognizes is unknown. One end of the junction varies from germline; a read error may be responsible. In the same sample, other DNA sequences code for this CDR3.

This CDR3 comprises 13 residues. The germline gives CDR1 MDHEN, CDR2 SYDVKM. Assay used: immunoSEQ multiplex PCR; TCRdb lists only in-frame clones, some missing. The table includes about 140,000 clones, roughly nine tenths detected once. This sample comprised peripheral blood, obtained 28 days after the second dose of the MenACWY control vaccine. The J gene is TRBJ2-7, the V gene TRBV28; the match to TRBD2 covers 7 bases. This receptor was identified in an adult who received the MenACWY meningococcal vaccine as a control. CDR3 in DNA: TGTGCCAGCAGTTCCGGATCCCTGCGGGAGCAGTATTTC. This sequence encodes CASSSGSLREQYF.